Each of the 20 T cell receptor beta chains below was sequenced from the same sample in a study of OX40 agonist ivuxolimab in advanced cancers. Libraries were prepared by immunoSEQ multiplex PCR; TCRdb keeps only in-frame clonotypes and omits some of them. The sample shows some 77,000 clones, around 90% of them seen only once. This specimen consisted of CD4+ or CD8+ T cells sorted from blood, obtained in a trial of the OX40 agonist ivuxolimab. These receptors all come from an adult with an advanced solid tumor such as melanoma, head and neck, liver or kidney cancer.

Written as DNA, the CDR3 is TGCGCCAGCAGCCAAGAAAGCGGGAGGGCCCCCTACGAGCAGTACTTC. Protein sequence: CASSQESGRAPYEQYF. This chain links TRBV4-3 with TRBJ2-7; 10 bases are shared with TRBD2. V shed 0 bases and J 2 bases; nucleotides not matched to a gene: 4. Germline CDR1 reads LGHNA; CDR2 reads YSLEER. The CDR3 extends over 16 amino acids.

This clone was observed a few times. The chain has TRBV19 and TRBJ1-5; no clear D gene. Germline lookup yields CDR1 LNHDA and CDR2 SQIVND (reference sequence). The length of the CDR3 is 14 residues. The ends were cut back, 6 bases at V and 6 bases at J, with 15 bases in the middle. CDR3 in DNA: TGTGCCAGTAGGGAATCCCTCCTCGCTCAGCCCCAGCATTTT. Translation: CASRESLLAQPQHF.

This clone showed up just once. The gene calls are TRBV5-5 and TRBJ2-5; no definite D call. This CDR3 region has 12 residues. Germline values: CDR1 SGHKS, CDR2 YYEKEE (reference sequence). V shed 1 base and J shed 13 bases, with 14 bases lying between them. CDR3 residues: CASSLYTSIPYF. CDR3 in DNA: TGTGCCAGCAGCTTGTACACGAGTATACCGTACTTC. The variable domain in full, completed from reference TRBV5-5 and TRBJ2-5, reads DAGVTQSPTHLIKTRGQQVTLRCSPISGHKSVSWYQQVLGQGPQFIFQYYEKEERGRGNFPDRFSARQFPNYSSELNVNALLLGDSALYLCASSLYTSIPYFGPGTRLLVL.

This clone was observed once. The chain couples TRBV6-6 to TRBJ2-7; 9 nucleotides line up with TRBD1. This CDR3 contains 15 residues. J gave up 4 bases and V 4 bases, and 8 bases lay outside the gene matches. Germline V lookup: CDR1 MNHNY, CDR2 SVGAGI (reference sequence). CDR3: CASSLRTGEDYEQYF. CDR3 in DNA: TGTGCCAGCAGTTTAAGGACAGGGGAAGATTACGAGCAGTACTTC.

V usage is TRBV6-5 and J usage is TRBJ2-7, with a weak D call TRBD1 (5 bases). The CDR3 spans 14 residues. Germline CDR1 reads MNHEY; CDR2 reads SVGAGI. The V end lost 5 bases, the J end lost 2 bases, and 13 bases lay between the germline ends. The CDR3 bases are TGTGCCAGCAGTCCTATTCTAGGGGCCTACGAGCAGTACTTC. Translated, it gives CASSPILGAYEQYF.

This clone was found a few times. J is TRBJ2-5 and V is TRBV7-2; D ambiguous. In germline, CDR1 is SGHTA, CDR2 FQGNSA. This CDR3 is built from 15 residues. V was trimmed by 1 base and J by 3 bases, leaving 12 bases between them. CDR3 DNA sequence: TGTGCCAGCAGCTTAGTGGCACGCAGAGAAGAGACCCAGTACTTC. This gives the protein CASSLVARREETQYF.

CDR3 in amino acids: CASSLVQNTEAFF. The CDR3 DNA sequence: TGTGCCAGCAGCTTGGTTCAGAACACTGAAGCTTTCTTT. The chain couples TRBV7-9 to TRBJ1-1; unclear D gene. This CDR3 region has 13 residues. V lost 3 bases to trimming and J lost 1 base, with 6 bases between them. The germline V gene encodes CDR1 SEHNR and CDR2 FQNEAQ (reference sequence).

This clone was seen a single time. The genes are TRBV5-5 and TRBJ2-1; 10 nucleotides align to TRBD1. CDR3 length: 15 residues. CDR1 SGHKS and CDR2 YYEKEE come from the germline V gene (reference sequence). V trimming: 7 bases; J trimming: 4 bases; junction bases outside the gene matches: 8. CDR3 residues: CASRTGQGRYNEQFF. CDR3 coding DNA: TGTGCCAGCCGCACGGGACAGGGGCGATACAATGAGCAGTTCTTC. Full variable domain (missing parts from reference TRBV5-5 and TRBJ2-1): DAGVTQSPTHLIKTRGQQVTLRCSPISGHKSVSWYQQVLGQGPQFIFQYYEKEERGRGNFPDRFSARQFPNYSSELNVNALLLGDSALYLCASRTGQGRYNEQFFGPGTRLTVL.

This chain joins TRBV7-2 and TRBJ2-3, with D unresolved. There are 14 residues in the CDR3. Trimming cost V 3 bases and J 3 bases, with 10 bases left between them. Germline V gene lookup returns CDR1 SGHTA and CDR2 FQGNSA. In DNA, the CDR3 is TGTGCCAGCAGCTTTAGAAGGGTGACAGATACGCAGTATTTT. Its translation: CASSFRRVTDTQYF.

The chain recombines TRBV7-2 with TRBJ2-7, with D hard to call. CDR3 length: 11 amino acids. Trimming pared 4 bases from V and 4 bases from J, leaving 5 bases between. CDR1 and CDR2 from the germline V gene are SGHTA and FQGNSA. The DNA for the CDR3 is TGTGCCAGCAGCTCGGAATACGAGCAGTACTTC. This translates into CASSSEYEQYF.

DNA of the CDR3: TGTGCCAGCAGCTTTCAGGGATCCCAAGGCTACACCTTC. Its protein product is CASSFQGSQGYTF. The V gene is TRBV7-2, the J gene TRBJ1-2, with D perhaps TRBD1 (5 bases). Deletions cut 3 bases from V and 8 bases from J, with 13 bases between. Germline values: CDR1 SGHTA, CDR2 FQGNSA. The CDR3 has 13 amino acids.

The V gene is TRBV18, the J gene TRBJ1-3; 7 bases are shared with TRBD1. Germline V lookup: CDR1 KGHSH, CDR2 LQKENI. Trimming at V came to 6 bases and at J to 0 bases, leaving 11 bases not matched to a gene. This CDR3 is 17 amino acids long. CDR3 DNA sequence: TGTGCCAGCTCCAAGGCGGACAGGTCGGTCTCTGGAAACACCATATATTTT. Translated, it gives CASSKADRSVSGNTIYF.

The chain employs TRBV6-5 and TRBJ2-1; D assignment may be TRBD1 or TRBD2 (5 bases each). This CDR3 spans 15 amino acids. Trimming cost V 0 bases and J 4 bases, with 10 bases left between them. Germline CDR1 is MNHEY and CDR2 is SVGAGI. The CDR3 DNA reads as TGTGCCAGCAGTTACTCGGGGACGGGATACAATGAGCAGTTCTTC. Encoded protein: CASSYSGTGYNEQFF.

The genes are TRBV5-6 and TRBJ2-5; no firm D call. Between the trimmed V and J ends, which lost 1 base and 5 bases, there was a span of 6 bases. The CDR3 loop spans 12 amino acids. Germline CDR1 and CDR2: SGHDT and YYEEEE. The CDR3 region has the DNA TGTGCCAGCAGCTTGTTGAGGGAGACCCAGTACTTC. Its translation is CASSLLRETQYF.

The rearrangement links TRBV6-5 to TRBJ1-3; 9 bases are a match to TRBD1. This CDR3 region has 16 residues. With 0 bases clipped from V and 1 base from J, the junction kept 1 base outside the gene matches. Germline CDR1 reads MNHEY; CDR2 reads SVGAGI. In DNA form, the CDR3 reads TGTGCCAGCAGTTACTCGGGACAGGGTTCTGGAAACACCATATATTTT. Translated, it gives CASSYSGQGSGNTIYF.

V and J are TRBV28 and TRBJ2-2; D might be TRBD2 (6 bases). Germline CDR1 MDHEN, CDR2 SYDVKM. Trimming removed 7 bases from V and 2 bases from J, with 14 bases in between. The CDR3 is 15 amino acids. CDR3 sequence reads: CASTLGGINTGELFF. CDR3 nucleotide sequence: TGTGCCAGCACCCTGGGCGGGATCAACACCGGGGAGCTGTTTTTT.

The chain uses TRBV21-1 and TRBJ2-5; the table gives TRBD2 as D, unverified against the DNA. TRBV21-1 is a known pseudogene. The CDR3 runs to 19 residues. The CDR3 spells CASRQKWLAGASIGETQYF. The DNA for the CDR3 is TGTGCCAGCAGGCAAAAATGGCTAGCGGGGGCCTCCATAGGAGAGACCCAGTACTTC.

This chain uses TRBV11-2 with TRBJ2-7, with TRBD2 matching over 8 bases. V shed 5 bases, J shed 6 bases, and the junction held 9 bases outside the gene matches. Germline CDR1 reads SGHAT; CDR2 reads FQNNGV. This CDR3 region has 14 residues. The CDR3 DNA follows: TGTGCCAGCAGCATCAGCGGGAGAGGGTCCGAGCAGTACTTC. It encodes CASSISGRGSEQYF.

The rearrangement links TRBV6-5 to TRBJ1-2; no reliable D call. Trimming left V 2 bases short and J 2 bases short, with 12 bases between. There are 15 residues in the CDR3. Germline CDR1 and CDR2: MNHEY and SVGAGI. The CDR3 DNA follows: TGTGCCAGCAGTTACGCCAGACGGGCGAACTATGGCTACACCTTC. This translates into CASSYARRANYGYTF.

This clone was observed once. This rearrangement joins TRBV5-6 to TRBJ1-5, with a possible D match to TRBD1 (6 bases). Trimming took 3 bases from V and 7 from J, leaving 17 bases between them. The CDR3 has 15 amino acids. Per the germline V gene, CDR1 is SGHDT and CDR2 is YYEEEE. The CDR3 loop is CASSWGPTTDQPQHF. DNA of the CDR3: TGTGCCAGCAGCTGGGGGCCTACGACGGACCAGCCCCAGCATTTT.